Here is one T cell receptor beta chain with its context. Its target is not known. The V segment lost 2 bases and the J segment 5 bases; nucleotides outside the gene matches: 6. The CDR3 runs to 16 residues. The V gene's germline CDR1 is SGHRS and CDR2 YFSETQ. This record belongs to a study of long-term antiretroviral therapy in people with HIV. Regarding the study as a whole: Pre-ART expanded TRB clones stayed dominant throughout, though often decreasing after ART. Diversity measured after ART increased yet remained under transplant donor controls.

Version v3.0 of the immunoSEQ assay was performed at survey level. Profiling relied on immunoSEQ multiplex PCR, and the TCRdb table lists in-frame clones only, not all of them. The sample lists about 12,000 clones, roughly three quarters seen once, with under 25% in the top ten. Prior to DNA extraction, the samples held about 1-10 million cryopreserved PBMC. The origin of this receptor is a woman aged 40 to 50 with HIV. The V call is TRBV5-1, the J call TRBJ2-2, with 10 bases matching TRBD2. The sequenced sample was unsorted PBMCs, obtained 0.5 years before starting antiretroviral therapy. The CDR3 nucleotides are TGCGCCAGCAGCTTAATAGCGGGAGGTCGGACCGGGGAGCTGTTTTTT. Translating gives CASSLIAGGRTGELFF.